This T cell receptor (beta chain) was captured in a study of brain T cells in children with intractable seizures. Time point reported: blood from clinic visit 5 months post-surgery; TSC patient then seizure free. Only cases whose brain tissue showed the highest T cell transcript signatures were sequenced. Patients received at least one anti-epileptic drug before surgery. Study results and caveats: Only CDR3 sequence similarity suggested viral specificity, without known HCMV serostatus. Pre- and post-surgery blood differed in depth, so pre-surgery absences may be undersampling.

The CDR3 length is 17 residues. The germline gives CDR1 MNHEY, CDR2 SMNVEV (reference sequence). Trimming at V came to 4 bases and at J to 7 bases, leaving 13 bases not matched to a gene. Concerning this clone itself: Its antigen remains unidentified.

This table comes from immunoSEQ multiplex PCR, and its TCRdb copy is limited to in-frame clones, with some not included. Counted here are hundreds of thousands of clones, about 94% occurring once; the ten biggest clones make up 5% to 7%. The TCR was taken from a boy in the first two years of life with tuberous sclerosis and intractable seizures. The gene calls are TRBV27 and TRBJ1-6, with TRBD1 matching over 7 bases. This material consisted of peripheral blood, taken about 5 months after surgery. CDR3 region: CASSSGGLTGINSPLHF. The CDR3, as DNA: TGTGCCAGCAGTTCCGGGGGCTTGACAGGGATAAATTCACCCCTCCACTTT.